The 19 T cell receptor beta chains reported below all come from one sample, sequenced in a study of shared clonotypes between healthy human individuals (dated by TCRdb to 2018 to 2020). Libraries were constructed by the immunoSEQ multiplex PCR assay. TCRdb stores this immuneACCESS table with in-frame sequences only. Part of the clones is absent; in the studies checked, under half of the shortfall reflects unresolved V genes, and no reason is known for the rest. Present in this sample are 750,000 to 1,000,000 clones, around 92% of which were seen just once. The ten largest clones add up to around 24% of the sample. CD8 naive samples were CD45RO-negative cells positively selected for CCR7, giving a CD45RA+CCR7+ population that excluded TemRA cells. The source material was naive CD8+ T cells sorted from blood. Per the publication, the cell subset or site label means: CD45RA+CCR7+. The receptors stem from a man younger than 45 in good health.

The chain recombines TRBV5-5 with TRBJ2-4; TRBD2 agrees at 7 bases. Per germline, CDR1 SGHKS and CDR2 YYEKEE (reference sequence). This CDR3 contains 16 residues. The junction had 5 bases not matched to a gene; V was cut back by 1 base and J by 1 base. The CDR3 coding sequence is TGTGCCAGCAGCTTGTGGGAGGGCTGGGCCAAAAACATTCAGTACTTC. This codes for CASSLWEGWAKNIQYF.

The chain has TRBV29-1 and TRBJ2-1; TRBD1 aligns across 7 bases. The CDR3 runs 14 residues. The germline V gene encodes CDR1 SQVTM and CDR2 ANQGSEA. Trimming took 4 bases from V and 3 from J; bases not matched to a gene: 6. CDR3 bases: TGCAGCGTTGGAGGGACAGTTCACTACAATGAGCAGTTCTTC. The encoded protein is CSVGGTVHYNEQFF.

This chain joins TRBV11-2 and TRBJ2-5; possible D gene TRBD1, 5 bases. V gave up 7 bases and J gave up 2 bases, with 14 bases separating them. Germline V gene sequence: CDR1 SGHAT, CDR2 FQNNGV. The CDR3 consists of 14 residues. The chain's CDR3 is CASTAETVQETQYF. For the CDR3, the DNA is TGTGCCAGCACCGCCGAGACAGTTCAAGAGACCCAGTACTTC.

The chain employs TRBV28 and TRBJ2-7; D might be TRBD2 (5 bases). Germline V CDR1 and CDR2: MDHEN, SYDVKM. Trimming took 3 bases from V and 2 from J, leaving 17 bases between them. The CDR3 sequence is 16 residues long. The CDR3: CASSLIDREVAYEQYF. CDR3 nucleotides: TGTGCCAGCAGTTTGATCGACCGGGAAGTCGCCTACGAGCAGTACTTC.

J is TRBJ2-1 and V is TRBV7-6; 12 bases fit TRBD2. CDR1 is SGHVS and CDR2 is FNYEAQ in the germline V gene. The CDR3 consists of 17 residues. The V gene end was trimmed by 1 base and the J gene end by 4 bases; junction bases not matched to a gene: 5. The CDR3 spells CASSLGATSGRYNEQFF. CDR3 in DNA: TGTGCCAGCAGCTTAGGGGCCACTAGCGGGAGGTACAATGAGCAGTTCTTC.

The CDR3 nucleotides read TGCGCCAGCAGTATACGGGTCGGATCCTACGAGCAGTACTTC. Its translation: CASSIRVGSYEQYF. The rearrangement joins TRBV5-1 to TRBJ2-7; D is ambiguous. The V and J ends lost 5 bases and 1 base respectively, with 13 bases between them. CDR3 size: 14 residues. The germline V gene has CDR1 SGHRS and CDR2 YFSETQ.

CDR3 sequence reads: CASSRGQGQAFF. CDR3 bases: TGCGCCAGCAGCCGCGGACAGGGGCAAGCTTTCTTT. The V and J genes are TRBV4-3 and TRBJ1-1; TRBD1 matches at 9 bases. Germline V CDR1 and CDR2: LGHNA, YSLEER. The CDR3 is 12 residues long. After removal of 4 bases from V and 9 bases from J, the junction contained 3 bases not matched to a gene.

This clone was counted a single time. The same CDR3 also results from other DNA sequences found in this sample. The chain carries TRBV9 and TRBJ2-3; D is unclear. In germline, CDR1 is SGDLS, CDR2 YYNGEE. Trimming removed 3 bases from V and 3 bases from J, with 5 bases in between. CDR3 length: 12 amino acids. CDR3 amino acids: CASSASTDTQYF. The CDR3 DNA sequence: TGTGCCAGCAGCGCCTCTACAGATACGCAGTATTTT.

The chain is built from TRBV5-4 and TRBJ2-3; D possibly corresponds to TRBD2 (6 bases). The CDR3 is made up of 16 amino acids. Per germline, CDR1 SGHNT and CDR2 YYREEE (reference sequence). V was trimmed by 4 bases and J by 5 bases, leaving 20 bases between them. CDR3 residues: CASSPPLGTALDTQYF. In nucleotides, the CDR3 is TGTGCCAGCAGCCCACCCCTGGGGACTGCACTAGATACGCAGTATTTT.

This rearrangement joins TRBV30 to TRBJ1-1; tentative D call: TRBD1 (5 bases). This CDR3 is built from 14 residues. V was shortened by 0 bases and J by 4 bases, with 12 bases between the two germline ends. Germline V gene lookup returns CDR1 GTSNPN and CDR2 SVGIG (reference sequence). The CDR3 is CAWSVGRGTTEAFF. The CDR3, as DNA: TGTGCCTGGAGTGTAGGAAGAGGGACCACTGAAGCTTTCTTT.

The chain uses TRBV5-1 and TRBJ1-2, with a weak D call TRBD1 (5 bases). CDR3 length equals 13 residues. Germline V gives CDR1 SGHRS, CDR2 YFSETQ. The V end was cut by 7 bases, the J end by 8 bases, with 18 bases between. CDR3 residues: CASAVRDGEGYTF. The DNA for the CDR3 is TGCGCCAGCGCCGTCCGGGACGGTGAGGGCTACACCTTC.

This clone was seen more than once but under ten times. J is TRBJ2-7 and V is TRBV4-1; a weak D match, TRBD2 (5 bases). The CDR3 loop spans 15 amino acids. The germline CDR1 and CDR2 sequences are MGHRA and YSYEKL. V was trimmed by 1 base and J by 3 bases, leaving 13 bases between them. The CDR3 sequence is CASSQGRSESYEQYF. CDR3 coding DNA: TGCGCCAGCAGCCAAGGTCGTAGCGAAAGCTACGAGCAGTACTTC.

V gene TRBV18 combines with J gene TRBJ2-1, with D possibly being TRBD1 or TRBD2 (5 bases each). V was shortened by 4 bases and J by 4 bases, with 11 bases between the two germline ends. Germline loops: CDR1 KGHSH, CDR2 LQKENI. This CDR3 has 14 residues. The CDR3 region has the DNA TGTGCCAGCTCACTACCGGGACCGTACAATGAGCAGTTCTTC. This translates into CASSLPGPYNEQFF.

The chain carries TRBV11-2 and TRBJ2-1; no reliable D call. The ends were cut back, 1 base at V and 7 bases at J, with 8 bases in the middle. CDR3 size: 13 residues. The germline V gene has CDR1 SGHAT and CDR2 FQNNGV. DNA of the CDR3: TGTGCCAGCAGCTTAGCTTTGGAAAATGAGCAGTTCTTC. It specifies CASSLALENEQFF. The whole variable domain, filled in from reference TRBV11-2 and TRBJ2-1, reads EAGVAQSPRYKIIEKRQSVAFWCNPISGHATLYWYQQILGQGPKLLIQFQNNGVVDDSQLPKDRFSAERLKGVDSTLKIQPAKLEDSAVYLCASSLALENEQFFGPGTRLTVL.

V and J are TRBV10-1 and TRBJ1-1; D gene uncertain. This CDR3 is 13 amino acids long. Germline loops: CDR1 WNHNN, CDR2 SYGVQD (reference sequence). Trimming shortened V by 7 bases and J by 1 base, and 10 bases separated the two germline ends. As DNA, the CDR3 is TGCGCCAGCAAAGGTAGCTGGAACACTGAAGCTTTCTTT. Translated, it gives CASKGSWNTEAFF.

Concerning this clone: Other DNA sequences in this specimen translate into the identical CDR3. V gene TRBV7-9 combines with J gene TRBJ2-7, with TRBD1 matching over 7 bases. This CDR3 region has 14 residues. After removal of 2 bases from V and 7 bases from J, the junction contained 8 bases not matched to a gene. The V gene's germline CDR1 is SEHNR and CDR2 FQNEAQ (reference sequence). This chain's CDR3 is CASSLRTGLREQYF. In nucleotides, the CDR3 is TGTGCCAGCAGCTTACGGACAGGTCTGAGGGAGCAGTACTTC.

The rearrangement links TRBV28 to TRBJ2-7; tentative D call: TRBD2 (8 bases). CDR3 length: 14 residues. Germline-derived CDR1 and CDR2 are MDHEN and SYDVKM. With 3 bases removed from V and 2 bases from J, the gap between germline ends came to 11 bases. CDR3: CASSFSGTAYEQYF. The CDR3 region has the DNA TGTGCCAGCAGTTTTAGCGGGACAGCCTACGAGCAGTACTTC. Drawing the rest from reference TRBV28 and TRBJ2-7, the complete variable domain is DVKVTQSSRYLVKRTGEKVFLECVQDMDHENMFWYRQDPGLGLRLIYFSYDVKMKEKGDIPEGYSVSREKKERFSLILESASTNQTSMYLCASSFSGTAYEQYFGPGTRLTVT.

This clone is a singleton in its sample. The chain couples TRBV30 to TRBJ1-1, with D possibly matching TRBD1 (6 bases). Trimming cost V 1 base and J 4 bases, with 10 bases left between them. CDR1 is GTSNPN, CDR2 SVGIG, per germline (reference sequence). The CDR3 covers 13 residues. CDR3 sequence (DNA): TGTGCCTGGAGTGCGACAGGTGGCACTGAAGCTTTCTTT. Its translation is CAWSATGGTEAFF.

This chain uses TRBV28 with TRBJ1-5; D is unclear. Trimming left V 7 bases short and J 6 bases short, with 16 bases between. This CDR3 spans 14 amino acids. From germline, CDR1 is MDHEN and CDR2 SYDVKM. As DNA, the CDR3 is TGTGCCAGCACCCGCGGGGTCGTGGGTCAGCCCCAGCATTTT. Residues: CASTRGVVGQPQHF.